Below are 30 T cell receptor beta chains sequenced from a single sample in a study of CD8 T cells in Susac syndrome. After extraction with the RNeasy kit, about 0.5 to 1 ug of the RNA was reverse transcribed using random hexamers. TCRdb re-analysed the immunoSEQ multiplex PCR reads in MiXCR, keeping a single row per CDR3 protein. The table lists hundreds of thousands of distinct CDR3 sequences, roughly 95% of them singletons, with approximately 0.1% in the top ten. Sample: CD4+ T cells from PBMCs. The receptors come from a human donor with Susac syndrome.

The V and J genes are TRBV5-1 and TRBJ1-1, with D possibly TRBD1 on 5 matching bases. CDR3 length: 11 residues. The germline CDR1 and CDR2 sequences are SGHRS and YFSETQ. Trimming cost V 7 bases and J 7 bases, with 11 bases left between them. The CDR3 DNA reads TGCGCCAGCCGCATTACAGGTGAAGCTTTCTTT. Translation gives CASRITGEAFF. Based on the CDR3 plus reference TRBV5-1 and TRBJ1-1, the full variable domain is KAGVTQTPRYLIKTRGQQVTLSCSPISGHRSVSWYQQTPGQGLQFLFEYFSETQRNKGNFPGRFSGRQFSNSRSEMNVSTLELGDSALYLCASRITGEAFFGQGTRLTVV.

The chain joins TRBV4-2 to TRBJ2-5, with D tentatively TRBD2 (6 bases). CDR3 length equals 16 residues. V shed 0 bases and J shed 5 bases, with 16 bases lying between them. From germline, CDR1 is LGHNA and CDR2 YNFKEQ. The CDR3 loop reads CASSQDLGGDEETQYF. The CDR3 DNA follows: TGTGCCAGCAGCCAAGATTTGGGCGGGGACGAGGAGACCCAGTACTTC.

J is TRBJ2-5 and V is TRBV4-1, with a possible D match to TRBD2 (5 bases). The V gene's germline CDR1 is MGHRA and CDR2 YSYEKL. Trimming left V 4 bases short and J 4 bases short, with 16 bases between. The CDR3 runs to 15 residues. CDR3 nucleotides: TGCGCCAGCAGCCCAACTAGGTCCCACAGAGAGACCCAGTACTTC. It is translated as CASSPTRSHRETQYF.

The chain is built from TRBV12-3 or TRBV12-4 and TRBJ1-2, with 8 bases that match TRBD1. V dropped 1 base and J dropped 4; count of bases not matched to a gene: 2. The length of the CDR3 is 14 residues. The CDR3 sequence: CASSLGTGFYGYTF. The CDR3 DNA is TGTGCCAGCAGTTTAGGGACAGGGTTCTATGGCTACACCTTC.

The rearrangement links TRBV29-1 to TRBJ2-1, with D unclear. This CDR3 has 11 residues. Looked up from germline, CDR1 is SQVTM and CDR2 is ANQGSEA. The germline V and J ends were trimmed by 8 bases and 6 bases, with 11 bases remaining between them. This CDR3 reads CSTTAGNEQFF. CDR3 nucleotide sequence: TGCAGCACTACTGCTGGCAATGAGCAGTTCTTC.

The chain joins TRBV9 to TRBJ2-5; 10 bases line up with TRBD2. The CDR3 has 15 residues. Germline assignment: CDR1 SGDLS and CDR2 YYNGEE. J gave up 3 bases and V 2 bases, and 4 bases lay outside the gene matches. The DNA of the CDR3 is TGTGCCAGCAGCGTCCCTAGCGGGAGCGAAGAGACCCAGTACTTC. Its translation: CASSVPSGSEETQYF. Variable domain in full (rest from reference TRBV9 and TRBJ2-5): DSGVTQTPKHLITATGQRVTLRCSPRSGDLSVYWYQQSLDQGLQFLIQYYNGEERAKGNILERFSAQQFPDLHSELNLSSLELGDSALYFCASSVPSGSEETQYFGPGTRLLVL.

The rearrangement joins TRBV12-3 or TRBV12-4 to TRBJ2-7; D is unresolved. The CDR3 runs 15 residues. The V end lost 1 base, the J end lost 0 bases, and 10 bases lay between the germline ends. CDR3 sequence reads: CASSLDSVPSYEQYF. CDR3 DNA sequence: TGTGCCAGCAGTTTAGACAGCGTACCCTCCTACGAGCAGTACTTC.

This clonotype is a singleton in its sample. The J gene is TRBJ1-1, the V gene TRBV20-1; no clear D gene. Germline V lookup: CDR1 DFQATT, CDR2 SNEGSKA (reference sequence). V lost 0 bases, J lost 7 bases, and 6 bases lay in between. The CDR3 consists of 11 residues. The CDR3 loop is CSAREEVEAFF. The CDR3 DNA sequence: TGCAGTGCTAGAGAGGAGGTTGAAGCTTTCTTT.

The rearrangement links TRBV19 to TRBJ1-2, with D uncertain. V dropped 4 bases and J dropped 4 bases, with 1 base sitting between them. Germline V gene sequence: CDR1 LNHDA, CDR2 SQIVND (reference sequence). The CDR3 spans 10 residues. The CDR3 DNA reads TGTGCCAGTAGTAGCTATGGCTACACCTTC. It encodes CASSSYGYTF. Combining the CDR3 with reference TRBV19 and TRBJ1-2 gives the whole variable domain DGGITQSPKYLFRKEGQNVTLSCEQNLNHDAMYWYRQDPGQGLRLIYYSQIVNDFQKGDIAEGYSVSREKKESFPLTVTSAQKNPTAFYLCASSSYGYTFGSGTRLTVV.

The chain combines TRBV9 with TRBJ2-7, with D possibly matching TRBD1 (5 bases). Trimming took off 0 bases at V and 0 bases at J, with 10 bases between the two ends. In germline, CDR1 is SGDLS, CDR2 YYNGEE. CDR3 length: 15 amino acids. The CDR3 DNA follows: TGTGCCAGCAGCGTAGGACAGTGGGCCTCCTACGAGCAGTACTTC. Translation: CASSVGQWASYEQYF. The complete variable domain, with remaining parts taken from reference TRBV9 and TRBJ2-7, reads DSGVTQTPKHLITATGQRVTLRCSPRSGDLSVYWYQQSLDQGLQFLIQYYNGEERAKGNILERFSAQQFPDLHSELNLSSLELGDSALYFCASSVGQWASYEQYFGPGTRLTVT.

This chain uses TRBV5-1 with TRBJ1-1; the D gene is possibly TRBD1 (5 bases). CDR1 is SGHRS and CDR2 is YFSETQ in the germline V gene. V was cut by 0 bases and J by 6 bases, with 12 bases left in between. The CDR3 contains 14 residues. The CDR3 protein is CASSLGLGPSEAFF. The CDR3 bases are TGCGCCAGCAGCTTGGGACTGGGGCCTTCTGAAGCTTTCTTT. The entire variable domain, with the rest obtained from reference TRBV5-1 and TRBJ1-1, is as follows: KAGVTQTPRYLIKTRGQQVTLSCSPISGHRSVSWYQQTPGQGLQFLFEYFSETQRNKGNFPGRFSGRQFSNSRSEMNVSTLELGDSALYLCASSLGLGPSEAFFGQGTRLTVV.

This chain links TRBV29-1 with TRBJ2-4, with TRBD1 matching 7 bases. V trimming: 2 bases; J trimming: 7 bases; junction bases outside the gene matches: 8. The CDR3 runs 14 residues. Per germline, CDR1 SQVTM and CDR2 ANQGSEA. The CDR3: CSVETEGAVNIQYF. In nucleotides, the CDR3 is TGCAGCGTTGAAACCGAGGGGGCCGTGAACATTCAGTACTTC.

The genes are TRBV10-3 and TRBJ2-5; a possible D gene is TRBD2 (5 bases). This CDR3 has 14 amino acids. Germline V gene sequence: CDR1 ENHRY, CDR2 SYGVKD. V shed 7 bases and J shed 4 bases, with 16 bases lying between them. CDR3 in DNA: TGTGCCATCAAGGAGGAGACGGAGAGAGAGACCCAGTACTTC. Protein: CAIKEETERETQYF.

The CDR3: CASSRQMEEQFF. CDR3 coding DNA: TGTGCCAGCTCGCGTCAAATGGAGGAGCAGTTCTTC. The V gene is TRBV18, the J gene TRBJ2-1; D is ambiguous. This CDR3 is 12 amino acids long. The V end was cut by 6 bases, the J end by 10 bases, with 13 bases between. The germline CDR1 and CDR2 sequences are KGHSH and LQKENI. Combining the CDR3 with reference TRBV18 and TRBJ2-1 gives the whole variable domain NAGVMQNPRHLVRRRGQEARLRCSPMKGHSHVYWYRQLPEEGLKFMVYLQKENIIDESGMPKERFSAEFPKEGPSILRIQQVVRGDSAAYFCASSRQMEEQFFGPGTRLTVL.

The chain carries TRBV6-5 and TRBJ2-5; D unresolved. The V gene lost 0 bases and the J gene lost 2 bases, with 10 bases spanning the gap. The germline V gene has CDR1 MNHEY and CDR2 SVGAGI. This CDR3 is built from 15 residues. The CDR3 region has the DNA TGTGCCAGCAGTTACTCTTGGGCGCAACAAGAGACCCAGTACTTC. Protein product: CASSYSWAQQETQYF.

The genes are TRBV29-1 and TRBJ2-3; 7 positions match TRBD2. V lost 1 base and J lost 5; bases outside the gene matches: 0. Germline V gene data show CDR1 as SQVTM and CDR2 as ANQGSEA. The CDR3 extends over 12 amino acids. The CDR3 nucleotides read TGCAGCGTTGAAGGGGGGGGAGATACGCAGTATTTT. It encodes CSVEGGGDTQYF.

The J gene is TRBJ1-2, the V gene TRBV29-1; D is possibly TRBD1 (5 bases). CDR3 size: 13 residues. Trimming pared 2 bases from V and 3 bases from J, leaving 10 bases between. Per germline, CDR1 SQVTM and CDR2 ANQGSEA. This chain's CDR3 is CSVEPGGDYGYTF. The CDR3 coding sequence is TGCAGCGTTGAACCGGGAGGGGACTATGGCTACACCTTC.

The chain combines TRBV20-1 with TRBJ1-5; 11 bases are shared with TRBD1. Germline CDR1 DFQATT, CDR2 SNEGSKA (reference sequence). After removal of 7 bases from V and 6 bases from J, the junction contained 17 bases not matched to a gene. The CDR3 length is 17 residues. The CDR3 nucleotides read TGCAGTGTGGGGTTGTGGACAGGGGGCACAAGAGGTCAGCCCCAGCATTTT. Translating it yields CSVGLWTGGTRGQPQHF.

V is TRBV10-2 and J is TRBJ2-1; D ambiguous. Per the germline V gene, CDR1 is WSHSY and CDR2 is SAAADI. This CDR3 spans 12 amino acids. Between the trimmed V and J ends, which lost 6 bases and 4 bases, there was a span of 7 bases. CDR3 residues: CASRSPYNEQFF. Written as DNA, the CDR3 is TGCGCCAGCAGGTCCCCGTACAATGAGCAGTTCTTC.

J is TRBJ2-6 and V is TRBV2; D call uncertain. The V end was cut by 10 bases, the J end by 0 bases, with 10 bases between. The CDR3 has 14 amino acids. Germline CDR1 SNHLY, CDR2 FYNNEI. CDR3 amino acids: CATETLSGANVLTF. The CDR3 DNA reads as TGTGCCACCGAGACCCTCTCTGGGGCCAACGTCCTGACTTTC.

The chain joins TRBV12-3 or TRBV12-4 to TRBJ1-2; D is possibly TRBD1 (5 bases). CDR3 length: 13 residues. The V and J ends lost 5 bases and 2 bases respectively, with 9 bases between them. The CDR3 loop reads CASSPTENYGYTF. CDR3 DNA: TGTGCCAGCAGTCCGACAGAGAACTATGGCTACACCTTC.

The V call is TRBV7-3, the J call TRBJ2-2; 11 bases match TRBD2. Germline CDR1 and CDR2: SGHTA and FQGTGA. Unmatched junction bases numbered 3, after V lost 5 bases and J lost 4 bases. There are 15 residues in the CDR3. The CDR3 DNA reads TGTGCCAGCAGCCGGGGACTAGCGGTCACCGGGGAGCTGTTTTTT. This gives the protein CASSRGLAVTGELFF.

This clonotype was recorded once. This chain uses TRBV5-4 with TRBJ2-1, with 9 bases matching TRBD1. Germline CDR1 and CDR2: SGHNT and YYREEE (reference sequence). This CDR3 contains 15 residues. The V gene end was trimmed by 4 bases and the J gene end by 3 bases; junction bases not matched to a gene: 5. The CDR3 DNA reads as TGTGCCAGCAGCGCTGGGGGACAGGGCTACAATGAGCAGTTCTTC. It specifies CASSAGGQGYNEQFF.

The chain has TRBV11-3 and TRBJ2-3, with D perhaps being TRBD1 or TRBD2 (5 bases each). V shed 4 bases and J shed 3 bases, with 17 bases lying between them. Germline CDR1 SGHNT, CDR2 YENEEA. The CDR3 loop spans 16 amino acids. CDR3 nucleotide sequence: TGTGCCAGCAGCTCCCGTCGGGACGGGATTACAGATACGCAGTATTTT. It is translated as CASSSRRDGITDTQYF.

The rearrangement uses TRBV27 and TRBJ2-1; 7 bases align to TRBD2. Germline V gene sequence: CDR1 MNHEY, CDR2 SMNVEV (reference sequence). The CDR3 sequence is 16 residues long. J lost 4 bases, V lost 1 base, and 7 bases had no gene match. The chain's CDR3 is CASSLWAGAGYNEQFF. The CDR3 region has the DNA TGTGCCAGCAGTTTATGGGCGGGAGCGGGTTACAATGAGCAGTTCTTC.

This clonotype was observed a single time. V usage is TRBV5-4 and J usage is TRBJ2-1; D might be TRBD2 (5 bases). Trimming left V 1 base short and J 4 bases short, with 12 bases between. CDR1 and CDR2 (germline): SGHNT, YYREEE (reference sequence). This CDR3 region has 15 residues. CDR3 DNA sequence: TGTGCCAGCAGCTTGAGGAGCGGAGCTTACAATGAGCAGTTCTTC. It encodes CASSLRSGAYNEQFF. The whole variable domain, remainder taken from reference TRBV5-4 and TRBJ2-1, is ETGVTQSPTHLIKTRGQQVTLRCSSQSGHNTVSWYQQALGQGPQFIFQYYREEENGRGNFPPRFSGLQFPNYSSELNVNALELDDSALYLCASSLRSGAYNEQFFGPGTRLTVL.

The chain uses TRBV19 and TRBJ2-7; D may be TRBD2 (6 bases). Germline CDR1 is LNHDA and CDR2 is SQIVND (reference sequence). V was trimmed by 4 bases and J by 3 bases, leaving 10 bases between them. This CDR3 contains 13 residues. CDR3 loop: CASSKNSGYEQYF. The CDR3 DNA follows: TGTGCCAGTAGTAAAAATAGCGGCTACGAGCAGTACTTC.

This clonotype was picked up one time. The rearrangement joins TRBV4-1 to TRBJ1-5, with D maybe TRBD1 (5 bases). The CDR3 spans 18 residues. CDR1 MGHRA and CDR2 YSYEKL come from the germline V gene. With 5 bases removed from V and 0 bases from J, the gap between germline ends came to 20 bases. The CDR3 is CASSSGPRDSYSNQPQHF. In DNA form, the CDR3 reads TGCGCCAGCAGCTCGGGACCCCGTGACTCCTATAGCAATCAGCCCCAGCATTTT.

The V and J genes are TRBV12-3 or TRBV12-4 and TRBJ2-5; D gene ambiguous. With 3 bases removed from V and 5 bases from J, the gap between germline ends came to 13 bases. The CDR3 extends over 14 amino acids. CDR3 sequence reads: CASSFRPGSETQYF. CDR3 in DNA: TGTGCCAGCAGTTTTCGCCCTGGCTCCGAGACCCAGTACTTC.

J is TRBJ2-3 and V is TRBV30; no reliable D call. Germline V gene data show CDR1 as GTSNPN and CDR2 as SVGIG (reference sequence). The V gene lost 3 bases and the J gene lost 3 bases, with 13 bases spanning the gap. The CDR3 sequence is 14 residues long. CDR3 nucleotide sequence: TGTGCCTGGAGCCGACCCCGATCGACAGATACGCAGTATTTT. Translation gives CAWSRPRSTDTQYF.